One sample yielded the 7 T cell receptor beta chains listed below, sequenced in a study of blood T cells in healthy people across ages. Alongside a J-beta primer mix, a sample-barcoded 5' primer served in a second PCR lasting 7 to 11 cycles. Via MiXCR, TCRdb re-called the 5' RACE reads, giving one row per CDR3 protein. The sample lists 700,000 or so distinct CDR3 sequences; around two fifths were seen once. Source material: blood. These TCRs come from a man older than 75 in good health.

This clonotype was detected a few times. This sequence joins TRBV5-6 and TRBJ2-1; 8 nucleotides line up with TRBD2. CDR3 length equals 16 residues. The junction had 11 bases not matched to a gene; V was cut back by 4 bases and J by 5 bases. The V gene's germline CDR1 is SGHDT and CDR2 YYEEEE. CDR3 sequence reads: CASSALLAVDHNEQFF. The CDR3 DNA follows: TGTGCCAGCAGCGCCCTACTAGCGGTGGACCACAATGAGCAGTTCTTC. Full variable domain (missing parts from reference TRBV5-6 and TRBJ2-1): DAGVTQSPTHLIKTRGQQVTLRCSPKSGHDTVSWYQQALGQGPQFIFQYYEEEERQRGNFPDRFSGHQFPNYSSELNVNALLLGDSALYLCASSALLAVDHNEQFFGPGTRLTVL.

J is TRBJ2-1 and V is TRBV14, with 14 positions matching TRBD2. The J call could be wrong; TRBJ2-7 is a better fit for the DNA end. The CDR3 extends over 16 amino acids. Germline loops: CDR1 SGHDN, CDR2 FVKESK. CDR3 in DNA: TGTGCCAGCAGCCACCGAGGGACTAGCGGGAGCCACGAGCAGTACTTC. Amino acid sequence: CASSHRGTSGSHEQYF.

This clonotype showed up many times. The chain combines TRBV20-1 with TRBJ2-6; no clear D gene. Trimming shortened V by 0 bases and J by 4 bases, and 4 bases separated the two germline ends. The CDR3 extends over 13 amino acids. Looked up from germline, CDR1 is DFQATT and CDR2 is SNEGSKA (reference sequence). The CDR3: CSARDPGANVLTF. CDR3 coding DNA: TGCAGTGCTAGAGATCCCGGGGCCAACGTCCTGACTTTC.

A few counts support this clonotype. The rearrangement joins TRBV3-1 to TRBJ1-4; 7 positions agree with TRBD1. Germline V CDR1 and CDR2: LGHDT, YNNKEL (reference sequence). J lost 8 bases, V lost 0 bases, and 9 bases had no gene match. The CDR3 contains 16 residues. As DNA, the CDR3 is TGTGCCAGCAGCCAAGACCCGGACAGGTCGGTGGAAAAACTGTTTTTT. As protein: CASSQDPDRSVEKLFF.

The V call is TRBV29-1, the J call TRBJ2-2; TRBD2 aligns across 7 bases. Trimming at V came to 5 bases and at J to 3 bases, leaving 9 bases not matched to a gene. The CDR3 sequence is 15 residues long. CDR1 SQVTM and CDR2 ANQGSEA come from the germline V gene. The CDR3 bases are TGCAGCGTTTTTATTGGGACTACCTACACCGGGGAGCTGTTTTTT. Translation: CSVFIGTTYTGELFF.

The rearrangement links TRBV30 to TRBJ2-1; unclear D gene. Germline V CDR1 and CDR2: GTSNPN, SVGIG (reference sequence). Deletions cut 4 bases from V and 5 bases from J, with 15 bases between. This CDR3 has 14 amino acids. CDR3 coding DNA: TGTGCCTGGAATGTACATGTCCGGGACAATGAGCAGTTCTTC. Amino acid sequence: CAWNVHVRDNEQFF.

The genes are TRBV18 and TRBJ2-1; a weak D match, TRBD2 (5 bases). Germline CDR1 and CDR2: KGHSH and LQKENI. Trimming shortened V by 1 base and J by 5 bases, and 9 bases separated the two germline ends. The CDR3 is made up of 14 amino acids. CDR3 DNA: TGTGCCAGCTCACCACGAGACGGGGACAATGAGCAGTTCTTC. Its protein is CASSPRDGDNEQFF.